Presented here are 28 T cell receptor beta chains from one specimen sequenced in a study of lymphopenia after photon versus proton radiotherapy. Only in-frame clones appear in the TCRdb table, and some are missing; sequencing was by immunoSEQ multiplex PCR. The top ten hold roughly 15% of the sample, which has roughly 38,000 clones, about 94% seen once. Sample: peripheral blood, taken from a patient treated with photon-based radiotherapy. These receptors originate from a man in his sixties with cholangiocarcinoma.

The genes are TRBV19 and TRBJ2-1; 11 bases align to TRBD2. The V segment lost 5 bases and the J segment 7 bases; nucleotides outside the gene matches: 16. In germline, CDR1 is LNHDA, CDR2 SQIVND (reference sequence). The CDR3 length is 18 residues. For the CDR3, the DNA is TGTGCCAGTAGTCTAGTGTTAGCGGGGGGGCTTTCGGTTAATGAGCAGTTCTTC. Encoded protein: CASSLVLAGGLSVNEQFF.

The rearrangement joins TRBV19 to TRBJ2-3; a weak D match, TRBD2 (6 bases). The germline CDR1 and CDR2 sequences are LNHDA and SQIVND (reference sequence). The CDR3 length is 15 residues. V lost 4 bases and J 3 bases, leaving 14 bases between the germline ends. CDR3 amino acids: CASSNQGLGTDTQYF. The CDR3 nucleotides are TGTGCCAGTAGTAATCAGGGACTTGGTACAGATACGCAGTATTTT.

DNA for the CDR3: TGTGCCAGCAGTGAGGTGGGGGACTACGAGCAGTACTTC. As protein: CASSEVGDYEQYF. The chain recombines TRBV6-1 with TRBJ2-7; either TRBD1 or TRBD2 may fit D (5 bases each). Germline V gene lookup returns CDR1 MNHNS and CDR2 SASEGT. Trimming took off 3 bases at V and 3 bases at J, with 9 bases between the two ends. The CDR3 is made up of 13 amino acids.

J is TRBJ2-5 and V is TRBV7-3, with TRBD2 identical over 8 bases. Germline trimming cut 0 bases from V and 4 bases from J; bases unmatched to any gene: 4. The CDR3 extends over 15 amino acids. The germline V gene encodes CDR1 SGHTA and CDR2 FQGTGA. The CDR3: CASSLTRGGAETQYF. In nucleotides, the CDR3 is TGTGCCAGCAGCTTAACCCGGGGGGGCGCAGAGACCCAGTACTTC.

This sequence joins TRBV5-5 and TRBJ1-4; no clear D gene. This CDR3 spans 14 amino acids. Germline V gene data show CDR1 as SGHKS and CDR2 as YYEKEE (reference sequence). Trimming pared 4 bases from V and 8 bases from J, leaving 15 bases between. This CDR3 is CASSPGPGREKLFF. The CDR3 bases are TGTGCCAGCAGCCCTGGACCGGGGAGAGAAAAACTGTTTTTT.

J is TRBJ2-5 and V is TRBV7-8, with unresolved D. Deletions cut 4 bases from V and 2 bases from J, with 8 bases between. The CDR3 has 13 residues. In germline, CDR1 is SGHVS, CDR2 FQNEAQ. DNA for the CDR3: TGTGCCAGCAGCTACGACCAACAAGAGACCCAGTACTTC. This translates into CASSYDQQETQYF.

The V and J genes are TRBV11-2 and TRBJ2-3; 8 bases align to TRBD1. From germline, CDR1 is SGHAT and CDR2 FQNNGV. CDR3 length: 17 amino acids. V was pared by 5 bases and J by 1 base, with 11 bases of the junction left unmatched. As DNA, the CDR3 is TGTGCCAGCAGCACCCGGACAGGGAAATATCGCACAGATACGCAGTATTTT. Its protein is CASSTRTGKYRTDTQYF. Variable domain in full (rest from reference TRBV11-2 and TRBJ2-3): EAGVAQSPRYKIIEKRQSVAFWCNPISGHATLYWYQQILGQGPKLLIQFQNNGVVDDSQLPKDRFSAERLKGVDSTLKIQPAKLEDSAVYLCASSTRTGKYRTDTQYFGPGTRLTVL.

The chain employs TRBV7-9 and TRBJ2-1; D perhaps matches TRBD1 (7 bases). The CDR3 consists of 14 residues. Trimming removed 4 bases from V and 9 bases from J, with 16 bases in between. The germline V gene encodes CDR1 SEHNR and CDR2 FQNEAQ (reference sequence). CDR3 residues: CASSWQGEAGEQFF. For the CDR3, the DNA is TGTGCCAGCAGCTGGCAGGGGGAGGCGGGTGAGCAGTTCTTC. Variable domain in full (rest from reference TRBV7-9 and TRBJ2-1): DTGVSQNPRHKITKRGQNVTFRCDPISEHNRLYWYRQTLGQGPEFLTYFQNEAQLEKSRLLSDRFSAERPKGSFSTLEIQRTEQGDSAMYLCASSWQGEAGEQFFGPGTRLTVL.

The chain recombines TRBV18 with TRBJ2-5; D gene unclear. The CDR3 covers 13 residues. Germline V gene sequence: CDR1 KGHSH, CDR2 LQKENI. V dropped 3 bases and J dropped 4 bases, with 9 bases sitting between them. The CDR3 DNA reads TGTGCCAGCTCACCGAAGGGCCCAGAGACCCAGTACTTC. Protein: CASSPKGPETQYF.

V is TRBV2 and J is TRBJ1-2, with a tentative D call TRBD1 (5 bases). The CDR3 runs 15 residues. CDR1 is SNHLY, CDR2 FYNNEI, per germline. The V and J ends lost 0 bases and 7 bases respectively, with 15 bases between them. This CDR3 is CASSEAGRGIRGYTF. The CDR3 DNA is TGTGCCAGCAGTGAAGCGGGACGCGGTATTCGTGGCTACACCTTC.

The CDR3 sequence: CASSAPGLQETQYF. The CDR3 DNA follows: TGTGCCAGCAGCGCGCCGGGACTCCAAGAGACCCAGTACTTC. V gene TRBV7-8 combines with J gene TRBJ2-5, with a weak D call TRBD2 (6 bases). The CDR3 consists of 14 residues. Germline loops: CDR1 SGHVS, CDR2 FQNEAQ. V was shortened by 5 bases and J by 1 base, with 11 bases between the two germline ends.

CDR3 sequence reads: CASSSVRANTGELFF. The CDR3 nucleotides are TGTGCCAGCAGTTCCGTCCGCGCGAACACCGGGGAGCTGTTTTTT. The rearrangement joins TRBV6-5 to TRBJ2-2, with D unclear. CDR3 length: 15 amino acids. V lost 4 bases and J 0 bases, leaving 9 bases between the germline ends. Germline V gives CDR1 MNHEY, CDR2 SVGAGI.

The chain links TRBV7-9 to TRBJ2-1, with D perhaps matching TRBD2 (5 bases). CDR3 size: 15 residues. Between the trimmed V and J ends, which lost 0 bases and 8 bases, there was a span of 14 bases. Per germline, CDR1 SEHNR and CDR2 FQNEAQ (reference sequence). CDR3 sequence: CASSLASGDLDEQFF. CDR3 coding DNA: TGTGCCAGCAGCTTAGCCAGCGGAGACTTGGATGAGCAGTTCTTC.

This chain uses TRBV6-1 with TRBJ1-2; D unclear. Germline V CDR1 and CDR2: MNHNS, SASEGT. The CDR3 is 13 amino acids. Trimming took off 3 bases at V and 3 bases at J, with 8 bases between the two ends. CDR3 nucleotide sequence: TGTGCCAGCAGTGAGGAAAGGGACTATGGCTACACCTTC. Its translation: CASSEERDYGYTF.

V usage is TRBV11-2 and J usage is TRBJ1-1; D gene unclear. In germline, CDR1 is SGHAT, CDR2 FQNNGV. The CDR3 spans 11 residues. V gave up 1 base and J gave up 8 bases, with 5 bases separating them. CDR3 coding DNA: TGTGCCAGCAGCTTAGTCCGGGAAGCTTTCTTT. It encodes CASSLVREAFF.

This CDR3 is CASSRGQGASNTGELFF. CDR3 sequence (DNA): TGTGCCAGCAGCCGCGGACAGGGGGCCTCGAACACCGGGGAGCTGTTTTTT. This chain uses TRBV7-3 with TRBJ2-2, with TRBD1 matching 11 bases. Germline V gives CDR1 SGHTA, CDR2 FQGTGA. J lost 0 bases, V lost 5 bases, and 5 bases had no gene match. CDR3 length: 17 amino acids.

The CDR3 reads CASNTGETMNQPQHF. As DNA, the CDR3 is TGTGCCAGCAATACAGGGGAAACGATGAATCAGCCCCAGCATTTT. This chain connects TRBV6-6 to TRBJ1-5, with 7 bases aligning to TRBD1. The CDR3 covers 15 residues. The germline V gene has CDR1 MNHNY and CDR2 SVGAGI (reference sequence). Trimming took 7 bases from V and 4 from J; bases not matched to a gene: 10.

The genes are TRBV28 and TRBJ2-7, with D possibly TRBD2 on 6 matching bases. Between the trimmed V and J ends, which lost 3 bases and 5 bases, there was a span of 8 bases. The CDR3 consists of 12 residues. Per germline, CDR1 MDHEN and CDR2 SYDVKM. For the CDR3, the DNA is TGTGCCAGCAGTTTGGAGGGAGACGAGCAGTACTTC. Protein product: CASSLEGDEQYF.

The chain is built from TRBV2 and TRBJ1-4; D might be TRBD1 (5 bases). Germline-derived CDR1 and CDR2 are SNHLY and FYNNEI. The length of the CDR3 is 16 residues. Between the trimmed V and J ends, which lost 6 bases and 4 bases, there was a span of 18 bases. CDR3 loop: CASRPGRRGVNEKLFF. The CDR3 coding sequence is TGTGCCAGCAGACCGGGACGGCGGGGGGTTAATGAAAAACTGTTTTTT.

CDR3 sequence (DNA): TGTGCCAGTAGTAGGGGTCGCTACGAGCAGTACTTC. Translated, it gives CASSRGRYEQYF. V and J are TRBV19 and TRBJ2-7; D is ambiguous. The V gene's germline CDR1 is LNHDA and CDR2 SQIVND (reference sequence). The CDR3 sequence is 12 residues long. V lost 4 bases and J lost 3, with 7 bases in between.

This chain links TRBV5-1 with TRBJ2-3, with TRBD2 matching 7 bases. V shed 4 bases, J shed 4 bases, and the junction held 15 bases outside the gene matches. Germline values: CDR1 SGHRS, CDR2 YFSETQ. The CDR3 covers 17 residues. The CDR3 sequence is CASSPNPRDYIADTQYF. For the CDR3, the DNA is TGCGCCAGCAGCCCAAATCCCCGGGACTATATTGCAGATACGCAGTATTTT. The full variable domain, rest sourced from reference TRBV5-1 and TRBJ2-3, is KAGVTQTPRYLIKTRGQQVTLSCSPISGHRSVSWYQQTPGQGLQFLFEYFSETQRNKGNFPGRFSGRQFSNSRSEMNVSTLELGDSALYLCASSPNPRDYIADTQYFGPGTRLTVL.

J is TRBJ2-7 and V is TRBV2; D is possibly TRBD1 or TRBD2 (5 bases each). V lost 9 bases to trimming and J lost 2 bases, with 17 bases between them. Looked up from germline, CDR1 is SNHLY and CDR2 is FYNNEI. CDR3 length: 14 residues. CDR3 bases: TGTGCCAGTACAAGGGAGCAGGGTACCTACGAGCAGTACTTC. This encodes CASTREQGTYEQYF.

The V call is TRBV7-6, the J call TRBJ2-5; 9 bases match TRBD1. J was trimmed by 4 bases and V by 5 bases; bases with no gene match: 2. CDR3 length: 13 amino acids. The V gene's germline CDR1 is SGHVS and CDR2 FNYEAQ. CDR3 nucleotide sequence: TGTGCCAGCAGCACAGGGGGCAGAGAGACCCAGTACTTC. Translation gives CASSTGGRETQYF.

The V and J genes are TRBV19 and TRBJ1-5, with unresolved D. Trimming took 4 bases from V and 0 from J, leaving 7 bases between them. From germline, CDR1 is LNHDA and CDR2 SQIVND (reference sequence). This CDR3 spans 14 amino acids. This CDR3 is CASSTQDSNQPQHF. DNA of the CDR3: TGTGCCAGTAGTACCCAAGATAGCAATCAGCCCCAGCATTTT.

CDR3 nucleotides: TGCAGCGTTGACCGGGGTGCCAGGGAGCAGTACTTC. It specifies CSVDRGAREQYF. This sequence joins TRBV29-1 and TRBJ2-7; perhaps TRBD2 as D (5 bases). Germline V gene lookup returns CDR1 SQVTM and CDR2 ANQGSEA. The CDR3 consists of 12 residues. The V end lost 3 bases, the J end lost 7 bases, and 13 bases lay between the germline ends.

This CDR3 reads CASSLFSDTNQPQHF. The CDR3 DNA is TGTGCCAGCAGTTTATTCTCGGACACAAATCAGCCCCAGCATTTT. The genes are TRBV28 and TRBJ1-5, with D maybe TRBD1 (5 bases). The CDR3 spans 15 residues. Germline V gene data show CDR1 as MDHEN and CDR2 as SYDVKM. Trimming took off 1 base at V and 4 bases at J, with 11 bases between the two ends.

J is TRBJ1-5 and V is TRBV19; D not certain. Trimming removed 3 bases from V and 4 bases from J, with 13 bases in between. The CDR3 totals 15 residues. In germline, CDR1 is LNHDA, CDR2 SQIVND (reference sequence). CDR3 amino acids: CASSMGFGLNQPQHF. DNA of the CDR3: TGTGCCAGTAGTATGGGTTTCGGGTTGAATCAGCCCCAGCATTTT.

This chain connects TRBV29-1 to TRBJ2-3, with TRBD1 matching 8 bases. Trimming took 5 bases from V and 4 from J; bases not matched to a gene: 8. Germline CDR1 reads SQVTM; CDR2 reads ANQGSEA. The CDR3 consists of 14 residues. CDR3 in DNA: TGCAGCGTTCGCCGGACAGGGCCGGCAGATACGCAGTATTTT. As protein: CSVRRTGPADTQYF.